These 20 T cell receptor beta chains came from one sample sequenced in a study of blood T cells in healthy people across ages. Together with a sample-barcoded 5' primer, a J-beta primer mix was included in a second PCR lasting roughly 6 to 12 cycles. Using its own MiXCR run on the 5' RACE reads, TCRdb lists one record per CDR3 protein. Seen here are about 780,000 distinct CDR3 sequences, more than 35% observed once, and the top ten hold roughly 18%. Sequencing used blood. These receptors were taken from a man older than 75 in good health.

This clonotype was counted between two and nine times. The CDR3 here is CASSHRRKQETQYF. The CDR3 DNA reads as TGTGCCAGCAGCCACAGGCGGAAACAAGAGACCCAGTACTTC. The chain uses TRBV3-1 and TRBJ2-5; D not certain. The germline V gene has CDR1 LGHDT and CDR2 YNNKEL (reference sequence). With 3 bases removed from V and 2 bases from J, the gap between germline ends came to 10 bases. There are 14 residues in the CDR3.

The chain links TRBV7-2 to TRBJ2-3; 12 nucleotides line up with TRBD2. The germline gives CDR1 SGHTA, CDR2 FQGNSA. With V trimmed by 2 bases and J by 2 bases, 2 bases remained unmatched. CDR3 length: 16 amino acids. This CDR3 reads CASSLLAGGNTDTQYF. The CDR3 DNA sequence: TGTGCCAGCAGCTTACTAGCGGGAGGGAACACAGATACGCAGTATTTT.

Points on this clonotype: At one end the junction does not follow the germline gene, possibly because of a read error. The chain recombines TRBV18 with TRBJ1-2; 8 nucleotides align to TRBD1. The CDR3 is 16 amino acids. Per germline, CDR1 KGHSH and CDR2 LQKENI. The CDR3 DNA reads TGTGCCGGCTCACCACCGGGACAGGTGACGAACTATGGCTACACCTTC. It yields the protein CAGSPPGQVTNYGYTF.

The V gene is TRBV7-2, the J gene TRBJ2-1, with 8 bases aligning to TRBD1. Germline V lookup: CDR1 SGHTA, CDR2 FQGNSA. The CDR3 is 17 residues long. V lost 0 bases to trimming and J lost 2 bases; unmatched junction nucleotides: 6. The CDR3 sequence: CASSLAPGGRTYNEQFF. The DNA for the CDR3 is TGTGCCAGCAGCTTAGCGCCAGGGGGCAGAACCTACAATGAGCAGTTCTTC. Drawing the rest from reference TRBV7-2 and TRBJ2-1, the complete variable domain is GAGVSQSPSNKVTEKGKDVELRCDPISGHTALYWYRQSLGQGLEFLIYFQGNSAPDKSGLPSDRFSAERTGGSVSTLTIQRTQQEDSAVYLCASSLAPGGRTYNEQFFGPGTRLTVL.

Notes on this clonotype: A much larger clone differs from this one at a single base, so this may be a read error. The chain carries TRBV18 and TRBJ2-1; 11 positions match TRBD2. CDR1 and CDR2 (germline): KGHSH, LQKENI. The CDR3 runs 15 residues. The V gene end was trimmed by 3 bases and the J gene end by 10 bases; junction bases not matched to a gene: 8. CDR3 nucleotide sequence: TGTGCCAGCTCACCGACTAGCGGGAAGGCCCGCGAGCAGTTCTTC. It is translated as CASSPTSGKAREQFF.

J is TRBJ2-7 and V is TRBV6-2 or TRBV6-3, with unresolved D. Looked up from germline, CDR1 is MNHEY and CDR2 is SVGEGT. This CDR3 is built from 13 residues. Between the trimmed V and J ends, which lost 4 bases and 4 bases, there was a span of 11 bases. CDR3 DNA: TGTGCCAGCAGTTTTGGCAGCCGGTACGAGCAGTACTTC. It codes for CASSFGSRYEQYF.

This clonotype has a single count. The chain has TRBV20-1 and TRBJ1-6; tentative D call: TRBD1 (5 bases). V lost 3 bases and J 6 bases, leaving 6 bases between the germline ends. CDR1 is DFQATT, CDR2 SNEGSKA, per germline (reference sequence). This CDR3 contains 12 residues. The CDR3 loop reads CSARGVNSPLHF. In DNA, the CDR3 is TGCAGTGCTAGGGGGGTTAATTCACCCCTCCACTTT.

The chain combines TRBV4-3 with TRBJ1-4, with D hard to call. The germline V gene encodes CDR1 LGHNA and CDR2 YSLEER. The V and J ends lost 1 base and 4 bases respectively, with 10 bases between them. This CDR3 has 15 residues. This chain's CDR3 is CASSQGVSDNEKLFF. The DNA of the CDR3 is TGCGCCAGCAGCCAAGGTGTCAGCGATAATGAAAAACTGTTTTTT.

CDR3 DNA: TGTGCCAGCAGTCCGGGACTAGCGGAGATTACTAGGTACAATGAGCAGTTCTTC. Translating gives CASSPGLAEITRYNEQFF. This rearrangement joins TRBV28 to TRBJ2-1; 11 bases align to TRBD2. Trimming took 5 bases from V and 4 from J; bases not matched to a gene: 13. The CDR3 length is 18 residues. Per germline, CDR1 MDHEN and CDR2 SYDVKM.

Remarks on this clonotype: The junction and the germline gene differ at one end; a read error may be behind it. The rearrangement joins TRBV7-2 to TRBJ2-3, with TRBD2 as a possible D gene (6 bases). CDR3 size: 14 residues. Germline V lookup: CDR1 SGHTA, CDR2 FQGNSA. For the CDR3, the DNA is TGTGCCAGCAGCTTAAGCGGGCCCACAGAGACGCAGTATTTT. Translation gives CASSLSGPTETQYF.

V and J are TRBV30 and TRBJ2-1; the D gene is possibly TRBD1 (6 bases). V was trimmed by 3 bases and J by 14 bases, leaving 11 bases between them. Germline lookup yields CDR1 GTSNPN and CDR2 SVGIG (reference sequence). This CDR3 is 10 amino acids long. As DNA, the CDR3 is TGTGCCTGGAGCCGGGACAAGGAGTTCTTC. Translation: CAWSRDKEFF.

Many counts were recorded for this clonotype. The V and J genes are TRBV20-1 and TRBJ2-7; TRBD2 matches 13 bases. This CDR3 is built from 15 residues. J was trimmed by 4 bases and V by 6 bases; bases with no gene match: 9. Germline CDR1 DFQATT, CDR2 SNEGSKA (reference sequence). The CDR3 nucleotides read TGCAGTGCGATACCGGGACTAGCGGGAAGATACGAGCAGTACTTC. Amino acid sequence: CSAIPGLAGRYEQYF.

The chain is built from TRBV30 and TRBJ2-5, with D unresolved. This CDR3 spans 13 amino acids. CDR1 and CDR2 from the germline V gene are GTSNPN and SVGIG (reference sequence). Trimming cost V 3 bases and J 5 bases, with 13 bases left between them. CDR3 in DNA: TGTGCCTGGAGCACACTGCCTGGCGAGACCCAGTACTTC. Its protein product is CAWSTLPGETQYF.

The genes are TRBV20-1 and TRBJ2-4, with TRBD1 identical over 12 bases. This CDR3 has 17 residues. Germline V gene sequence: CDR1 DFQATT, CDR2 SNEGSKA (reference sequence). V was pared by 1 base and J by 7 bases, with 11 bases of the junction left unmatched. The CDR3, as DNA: TGCAGTGCTAGAGGGATCCCCGGGACAGGGGGCTTGAACATTCAGTACTTC. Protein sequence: CSARGIPGTGGLNIQYF.

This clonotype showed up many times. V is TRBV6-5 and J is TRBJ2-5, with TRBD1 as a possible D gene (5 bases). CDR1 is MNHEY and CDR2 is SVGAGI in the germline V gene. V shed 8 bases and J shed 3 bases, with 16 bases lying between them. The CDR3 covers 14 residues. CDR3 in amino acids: CASRHGQGKETQYF. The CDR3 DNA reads TGTGCCAGCCGTCATGGGCAGGGAAAAGAGACCCAGTACTTC.

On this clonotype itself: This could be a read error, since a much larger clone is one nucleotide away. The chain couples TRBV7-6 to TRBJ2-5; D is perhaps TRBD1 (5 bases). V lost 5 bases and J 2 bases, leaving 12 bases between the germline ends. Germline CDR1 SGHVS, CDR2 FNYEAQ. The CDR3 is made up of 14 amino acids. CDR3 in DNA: TGTGCCAGCAGCAGAGACAGAACTCAAGAGACCCAGTACTTC. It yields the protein CASSRDRTQETQYF.

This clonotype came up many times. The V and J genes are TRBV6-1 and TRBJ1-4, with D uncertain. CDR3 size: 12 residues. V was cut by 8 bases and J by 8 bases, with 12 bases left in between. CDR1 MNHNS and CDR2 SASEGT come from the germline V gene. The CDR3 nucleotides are TGTGCCAGCTCCCCATCGAGAGAAAAACTGTTTTTT. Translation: CASSPSREKLFF.

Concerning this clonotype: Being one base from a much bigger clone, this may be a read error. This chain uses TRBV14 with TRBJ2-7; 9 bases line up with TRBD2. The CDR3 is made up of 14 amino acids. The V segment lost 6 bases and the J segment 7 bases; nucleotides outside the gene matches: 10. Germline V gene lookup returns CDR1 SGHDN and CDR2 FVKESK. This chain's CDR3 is CASRGTSSYNEQYF. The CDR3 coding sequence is TGTGCCAGCAGGGGGACTAGCTCCTACAATGAGCAGTACTTC.

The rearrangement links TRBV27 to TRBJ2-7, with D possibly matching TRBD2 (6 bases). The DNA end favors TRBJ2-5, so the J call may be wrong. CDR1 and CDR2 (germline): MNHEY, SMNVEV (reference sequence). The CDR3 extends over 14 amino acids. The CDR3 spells CASRREASAETQYF. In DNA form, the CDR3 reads TGTGCCAGCCGGCGGGAAGCAAGCGCAGAGACCCAGTACTTC.

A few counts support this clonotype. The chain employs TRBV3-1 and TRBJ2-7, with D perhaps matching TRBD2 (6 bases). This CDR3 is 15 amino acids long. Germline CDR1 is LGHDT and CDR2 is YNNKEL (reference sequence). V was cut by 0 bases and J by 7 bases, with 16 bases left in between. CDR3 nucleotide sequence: TGTGCCAGCAGCCAAGATTTAGCGGCGGAGGGGGAGCAGTACTTC. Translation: CASSQDLAAEGEQYF.